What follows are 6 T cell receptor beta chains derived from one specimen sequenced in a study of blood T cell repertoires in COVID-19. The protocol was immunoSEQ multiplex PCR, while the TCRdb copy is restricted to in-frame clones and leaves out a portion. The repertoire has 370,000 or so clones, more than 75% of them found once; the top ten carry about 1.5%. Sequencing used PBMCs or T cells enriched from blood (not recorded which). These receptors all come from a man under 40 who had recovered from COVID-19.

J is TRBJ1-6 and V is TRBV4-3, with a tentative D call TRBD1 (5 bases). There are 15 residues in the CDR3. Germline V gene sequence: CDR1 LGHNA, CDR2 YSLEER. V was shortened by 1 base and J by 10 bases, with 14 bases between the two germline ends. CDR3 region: CASSQVWQGQSPLHF. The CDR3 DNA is TGCGCCAGCAGCCAAGTGTGGCAGGGCCAATCACCCCTCCACTTT.

CDR3 bases: TGTGCCAGCAGCTTAGGGCAAATCTTCAATTCACCCCTCCACTTT. It translates to CASSLGQIFNSPLHF. This chain connects TRBV7-9 to TRBJ1-6; D gene ambiguous. V was shortened by 1 base and J by 7 bases, with 11 bases between the two germline ends. Germline V lookup: CDR1 SEHNR, CDR2 FQNEAQ (reference sequence). CDR3 length equals 15 residues.

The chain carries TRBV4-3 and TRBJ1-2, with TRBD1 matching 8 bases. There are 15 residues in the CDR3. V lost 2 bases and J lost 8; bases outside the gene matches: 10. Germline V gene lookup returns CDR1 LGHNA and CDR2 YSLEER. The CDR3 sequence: CASSQTGQVRGGYTF. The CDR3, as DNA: TGCGCCAGCAGCCAAACGGGACAGGTTCGGGGCGGCTACACCTTC.

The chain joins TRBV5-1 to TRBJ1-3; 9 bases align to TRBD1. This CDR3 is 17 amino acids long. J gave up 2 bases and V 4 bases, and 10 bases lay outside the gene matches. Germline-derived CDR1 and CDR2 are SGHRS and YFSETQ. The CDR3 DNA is TGCGCCAGCAGCACCAACGGGGGACAGGGAGCTGGAAACACCATATATTTT. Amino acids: CASSTNGGQGAGNTIYF.

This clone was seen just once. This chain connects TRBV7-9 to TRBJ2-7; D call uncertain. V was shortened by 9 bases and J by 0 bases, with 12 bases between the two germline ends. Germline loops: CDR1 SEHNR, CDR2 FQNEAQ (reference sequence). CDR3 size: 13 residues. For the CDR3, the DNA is TGTGCCAGTACTCCTGCAAGCTCCTACGAGCAGTACTTC. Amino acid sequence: CASTPASSYEQYF.

The CDR3: CASRQDRGSNQPQHF. The CDR3 region has the DNA TGTGCCAGCAGACAAGACAGGGGCAGCAATCAGCCCCAGCATTTT. J is TRBJ1-5 and V is TRBV2; 8 bases are shared with TRBD1. In germline, CDR1 is SNHLY, CDR2 FYNNEI. V lost 6 bases, J lost 1 base, and 5 bases stayed unmatched. This CDR3 contains 15 residues.